The 12 T cell receptor beta chains below all came from one sample that was sequenced in a study of shared clonotypes between healthy human individuals. TCRdb's table, derived via immunoSEQ multiplex PCR, lists solely in-frame clones and lacks some. Here the sample spans more than 2 million clones, 85% to 95% being singletons. The specimen was naive CD4+ T cells sorted from blood. Subset noted: CD45RA+ positively selected. The receptors shown here come from a man aged 18-30 years in good health.

The chain uses TRBV7-9 and TRBJ1-4, with D perhaps matching TRBD1 (5 bases). Germline CDR1 SEHNR, CDR2 FQNEAQ (reference sequence). Trimming removed 5 bases from V and 0 bases from J, with 10 bases in between. The CDR3 runs 15 residues. The CDR3 here is CASSPGPPTNEKLFF. The CDR3, as DNA: TGTGCCAGCAGCCCGGGGCCACCAACTAATGAAAAACTGTTTTTT.

The rearrangement joins TRBV4-3 to TRBJ2-5; 8 bases fit TRBD1. V dropped 0 bases and J dropped 5; count of bases not matched to a gene: 8. CDR1 and CDR2 (germline): LGHNA, YSLEER. The CDR3 contains 16 residues. The CDR3 sequence: CASSQDLGQGSETQYF. The CDR3 DNA is TGCGCCAGCAGCCAAGATCTCGGACAGGGCTCGGAGACCCAGTACTTC.

This chain joins TRBV5-8 and TRBJ1-2, with D tentatively TRBD1 (6 bases). The germline CDR1 and CDR2 sequences are SGHTS and YDEGEE. This CDR3 has 15 residues. V was trimmed by 3 bases and J by 0 bases, leaving 12 bases between them. CDR3 amino acids: CASSSYREANYGYTF. DNA of the CDR3: TGTGCCAGCAGCTCATACAGGGAAGCTAACTATGGCTACACCTTC. Using reference TRBV5-8 and TRBJ1-2 for the parts outside the CDR3, the full variable domain is EAGVTQSPTHLIKTRGQQATLRCSPISGHTSVYWYQQALGLGLQFLLWYDEGEERNRGNFPPRFSGRQFPNYSSELNVNALELEDSALYLCASSSYREANYGYTFGSGTRLTVV.

This clone was observed once. A single base separates this from a much larger clone, so it may be a read error. The CDR3 loop reads CAWGVRYEQYF. The CDR3 DNA reads TGTGCCTGGGGTGTTAGGTACGAGCAGTACTTC. The chain employs TRBV30 and TRBJ2-5; no reliable D call. The DNA end is a closer match to TRBJ2-7, so the J assignment may be wrong. From germline, CDR1 is GTSNPN and CDR2 SVGIG (reference sequence). This CDR3 contains 11 residues.

This clone was recorded a few times. The chain has TRBV19 and TRBJ1-2; D not certain. Per germline, CDR1 LNHDA and CDR2 SQIVND (reference sequence). The V end was cut by 6 bases, the J end by 2 bases, with 13 bases between. The CDR3 sequence is 14 residues long. DNA for the CDR3: TGTGCCAGTAGCATGGGTAAAGGGAACTATGGCTACACCTTC. The encoded protein is CASSMGKGNYGYTF.

The J gene is TRBJ2-5, the V gene TRBV25-1; 12 positions match TRBD2. The V gene's germline CDR1 is MGHDK and CDR2 SYGVNS. After removal of 1 base from V and 4 bases from J, the junction contained 7 bases not matched to a gene. This CDR3 has 17 residues. As DNA, the CDR3 is TGTGCCAGCAGTGAATCCCCCAGACTAGCGGGGGTAGAGACCCAGTACTTC. Amino acid sequence: CASSESPRLAGVETQYF.

The chain combines TRBV30 with TRBJ2-2; D remains ambiguous. The germline V and J ends were trimmed by 2 bases and 6 bases, with 16 bases remaining between them. The germline gives CDR1 GTSNPN, CDR2 SVGIG (reference sequence). The CDR3 sequence is 15 residues long. CDR3 protein: CAWSLIALGSGELFF. As DNA, the CDR3 is TGTGCCTGGAGTTTAATAGCTTTGGGATCCGGGGAGCTGTTTTTT.

This chain connects TRBV7-8 to TRBJ1-2; 9 bases are a match to TRBD1. The CDR3 is 18 amino acids. Losses at the gene ends were 5 bases for V and 0 bases for J; bases not matched to a gene: 13. Germline CDR1 SGHVS, CDR2 FQNEAQ. CDR3 protein: CASSLGAWTGDANYGYTF. The CDR3 DNA is TGTGCCAGCAGCCTAGGGGCCTGGACAGGGGACGCTAACTATGGCTACACCTTC.

The chain combines TRBV15 with TRBJ1-2, with TRBD1 identical over 7 bases. V trimming: 1 base; J trimming: 6 bases; junction bases outside the gene matches: 2. This CDR3 has 13 residues. Germline CDR1 reads LNHNV; CDR2 reads YYDKDF (reference sequence). The CDR3 is CATSRGQGDGYTF. In nucleotides, the CDR3 is TGTGCCACCAGCAGAGGACAGGGCGATGGCTACACCTTC.

To note about this clone: At the DNA level, this CDR3 is encoded by other sequences in the same sample as well. The V call is TRBV6-5, the J call TRBJ2-7; weak D call: TRBD1 (6 bases). CDR3 length: 14 amino acids. Trimming removed 2 bases from V and 3 bases from J, with 11 bases in between. Germline V lookup: CDR1 MNHEY, CDR2 SVGAGI. The CDR3 nucleotides read TGTGCCAGCAGTTACGGAGAAGGGGGCTACGAGCAGTACTTC. As protein: CASSYGEGGYEQYF.

J is TRBJ2-5 and V is TRBV28; 11 bases line up with TRBD2. V shed 11 bases and J 0 bases; nucleotides not matched to a gene: 5. The CDR3 is 14 amino acids. Germline V gene sequence: CDR1 MDHEN, CDR2 SYDVKM. This chain's CDR3 is CAFPTSGDQETQYF. CDR3 in DNA: TGTGCCTTTCCGACTAGCGGGGACCAAGAGACCCAGTACTTC.

The chain carries TRBV28 and TRBJ2-5; D could derive from TRBD1 or TRBD2 (5 bases each). Per the germline V gene, CDR1 is MDHEN and CDR2 is SYDVKM. V lost 3 bases, J lost 5 bases, and 13 bases lay in between. This CDR3 is built from 14 residues. The CDR3 sequence: CASSFEGLGETQYF. The CDR3 nucleotides are TGTGCCAGCAGTTTCGAGGGGCTCGGGGAGACCCAGTACTTC.